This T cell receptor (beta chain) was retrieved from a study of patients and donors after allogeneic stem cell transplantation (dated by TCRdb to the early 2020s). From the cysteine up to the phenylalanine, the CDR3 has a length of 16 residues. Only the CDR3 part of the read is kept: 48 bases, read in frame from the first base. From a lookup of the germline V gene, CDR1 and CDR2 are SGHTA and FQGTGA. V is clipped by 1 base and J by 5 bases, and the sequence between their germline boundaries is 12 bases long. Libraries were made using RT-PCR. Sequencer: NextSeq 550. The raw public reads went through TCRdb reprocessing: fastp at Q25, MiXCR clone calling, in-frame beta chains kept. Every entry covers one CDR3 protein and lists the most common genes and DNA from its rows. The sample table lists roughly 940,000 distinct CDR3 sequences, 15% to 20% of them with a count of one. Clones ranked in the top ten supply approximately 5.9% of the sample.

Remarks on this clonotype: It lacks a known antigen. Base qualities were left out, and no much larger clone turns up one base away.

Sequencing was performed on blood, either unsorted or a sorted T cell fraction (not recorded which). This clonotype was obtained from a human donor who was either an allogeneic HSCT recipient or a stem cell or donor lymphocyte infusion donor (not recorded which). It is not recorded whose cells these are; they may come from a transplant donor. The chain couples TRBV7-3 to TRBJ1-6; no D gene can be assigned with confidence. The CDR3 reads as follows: CASSLNGNANNSPLHF. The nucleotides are TGTGCCAGCAGCTTAAATGGCAACGCAAATAATTCACCCCTCCACTTT.